Each of the 18 T cell receptor beta chains below was sequenced from the same sample in a study of T cells in women clearing cervical HPV infection. The table came from immunoSEQ multiplex PCR; TCRdb's copy has only in-frame clones and leaves some out. The sample data list about 32,000 clones. Sequenced sample: blood buffy coat. The receptors come from a woman between 18 and 70 years old with a cervical HPV16 infection that either progressed to CIN3+ or cleared (not recorded which).

The CDR3 loop reads CAISELFGGSSGEAFF. The part of the CDR3 DNA that was read is TGTGCCATCAGTGAGTTGTTCGGAGGGAGTAGCGGTGAA. The gene calls are TRBV10-3 and TRBJ1-1; D remains ambiguous. The CDR3 end lies 3 residues beyond the end of the read and is filled in from the germline J gene. V dropped 1 base and J dropped 7 bases, with 19 bases sitting between them. The CDR3 sequence is 16 residues long. CDR1 is ENHRY and CDR2 is SYGVKD in the germline V gene.

Of note for this clone: The read stops 3 residues short of the end of the CDR3; the missing end is completed from the germline J gene. This chain links TRBV4-2 with TRBJ2-3, with TRBD1 matching over 7 bases. CDR3 size: 17 residues. CDR1 LGHNA and CDR2 YNFKEQ come from the germline V gene. V lost 0 bases to trimming and J lost 5 bases; unmatched junction nucleotides: 11. The CDR3 protein is CASSQEITGVFGDTQYF. The part of the CDR3 DNA that was read is TGTGCCAGCAGCCAAGAAATAACAGGGGTGTTTGGAGATACG.

A word on this clone: The read halts 3 residues ahead of the CDR3 end, with the missing end drawn from the germline J gene. This chain uses TRBV20-1 with TRBJ1-5; D gene uncertain. The CDR3 runs 15 residues. CDR1 is DFQATT, CDR2 SNEGSKA, per germline (reference sequence). Trimming pared 3 bases from V and 5 bases from J, leaving 17 bases between. CDR3 sequence reads: CSARVGAGPDQPQHF. The DNA read from the CDR3 is TGCAGTGCTAGGGTCGGAGCAGGCCCTGATCAGCCC.

The DNA read from the CDR3 is TGCAGTGCTAGTGGCAGGGACGAG. It specifies CSASGRDE. The whole CDR3 sequence is CSASGRDEQYF. The V gene is TRBV20-1, the J gene TRBJ2-7; TRBD1 is a possible D gene (5 bases). The CDR3 end is not reached by the read, which stops 3 residues before it; the germline J gene fills it in. Germline loops: CDR1 DFQATT, CDR2 SNEGSKA (reference sequence). This CDR3 has 11 amino acids. The V end lost 3 bases, the J end lost 5 bases, and 8 bases lay between the germline ends.

Note on this clone: The read terminates 3 residues before the CDR3 end, so the remaining end is supplied by the germline J gene. V is TRBV12-5 and J is TRBJ1-5; tentative D call: TRBD1 (6 bases). Germline CDR1 LGHNT, CDR2 FRNRAP. The CDR3 is made up of 20 amino acids. V was cut by 3 bases and J by 0 bases, with 24 bases left in between. The CDR3 reads CASGFTPPGHDTYSNQPQHF. Incomplete CDR3 DNA: TGTGCTAGTGGTTTTACTCCTCCGGGACACGACACTTATAGCAATCAGCCC.

As for this clone: The read stops 3 residues short of the end of the CDR3; the missing end is completed from the germline J gene. This sequence joins TRBV13 and TRBJ2-7, with D tentatively TRBD2 (7 bases). The CDR3 totals 12 residues. Trimming cost V 9 bases and J 2 bases, with 11 bases left between them. The germline V gene encodes CDR1 PRHDT and CDR2 FYEKMQ (reference sequence). The CDR3 reads CASGGAAYEQYF. The CDR3 bases that were read are TGTGCCAGTGGGGGGGCAGCCTACGAG.

As to this clone: From the germline J gene comes the end of the CDR3, since the read stops 3 residues before it. The chain has TRBV11-2 and TRBJ1-3, with TRBD1 matching over 8 bases. There are 14 residues in the CDR3. The V and J ends lost 4 bases and 4 bases, in that order; junction bases with no gene match: 3. Germline CDR1 reads SGHAT; CDR2 reads FQNNGV. The sequenced part of the CDR3 DNA is TGTGCCAGCAGCTCCGGACAGGGAGGAAACACC. It yields the protein CASSSGQGGNT. The full-length CDR3 reads as CASSSGQGGNTIYF.

In the case of this clone: The read halts 3 residues ahead of the CDR3 end, with the missing end drawn from the germline J gene. Additional DNA sequences in this sample encode the identical CDR3. The chain uses TRBV18 and TRBJ2-1; TRBD2 matches 11 bases. There are 15 residues in the CDR3. Trimming took 3 bases from V and 4 from J; bases not matched to a gene: 2. From germline, CDR1 is KGHSH and CDR2 LQKENI. CDR3: CASSPLAGGYNEQFF. The DNA read from the CDR3 is TGTGCCAGCTCACCGCTAGCGGGGGGTTACAATGAG.

A note on this clone: The DNA ends 3 residues before the CDR3 does, and the rest of the CDR3 is filled in from the germline J gene. The J gene is TRBJ1-2, the V gene TRBV5-4; no firm D call. V dropped 3 bases and J dropped 2 bases, with 17 bases sitting between them. The CDR3 runs to 16 residues. The germline gives CDR1 SGHNT, CDR2 YYREEE (reference sequence). This CDR3 is CASSSARTTPNYGYTF. The sequenced CDR3 bases are TGTGCCAGCAGCTCCGCACGAACAACACCAAACTATGGC.

Turning to this clone: The sequence runs out 3 residues before the end of the CDR3; the remainder is reconstructed from the germline J gene. The chain is built from TRBV2 and TRBJ2-1; 15 bases line up with TRBD2. CDR1 is SNHLY, CDR2 FYNNEI, per germline. This CDR3 is built from 16 residues. The J segment lost 9 bases and the V segment lost 7 bases, leaving 10 bases of the junction unmatched. The CDR3 here is CASTAGLGLAGGEQFF. The sequenced part of the CDR3 DNA is TGTGCCAGCACGGCAGGACTGGGACTAGCGGGGGGTGAG.

With regard to this clone: The read terminates 3 residues before the CDR3 end, so the remaining end is supplied by the germline J gene. This rearrangement joins TRBV10-3 to TRBJ2-7, with 7 bases fitting TRBD1. CDR1 is ENHRY, CDR2 SYGVKD, per germline. This CDR3 comprises 14 residues. Germline trimming cut 6 bases from V and 5 bases from J; bases unmatched to any gene: 10. CDR3 bases read: TGTGCCATCAGGGCCGGGACAGATTTTGACGAG. It yields the protein CAIRAGTDFDE. The full CDR3 reads CAIRAGTDFDEQYF.

Incomplete CDR3 DNA: TGTGCCACCATGGGGCTCGATACG. It encodes CATMGLDT. In full, the CDR3 reads CATMGLDTQYF. This chain links TRBV10-3 with TRBJ2-3, with D possibly TRBD1 on 5 matching bases. The read comes to an end 3 residues before the CDR3 does, leaving the germline J gene to fill in the end. The V gene lost 10 bases and the J gene lost 6 bases, with 11 bases spanning the gap. The CDR3 consists of 11 residues. The germline V gene has CDR1 ENHRY and CDR2 SYGVKD.

On this clone: Sequencing ends 3 residues short of the CDR3 end; the germline J gene provides the rest. The chain combines TRBV7-9 with TRBJ1-4; D call uncertain. There are 14 residues in the CDR3. Germline CDR1 is SEHNR and CDR2 is FQNEAQ (reference sequence). Between the trimmed V and J ends, which lost 4 bases and 6 bases, there was a span of 12 bases. CDR3: CASSSQAGDEKLFF. The CDR3 bases that were read are TGTGCCAGCAGCTCTCAGGCGGGAGATGAAAAA. The full variable domain, its missing parts supplied by reference TRBV7-9 and TRBJ1-4, is DTGVSQNPRHKITKRGQNVTFRCDPISEHNRLYWYRQTLGQGPEFLTYFQNEAQLEKSRLLSDRFSAERPKGSFSTLEIQRTEQGDSAMYLCASSSQAGDEKLFFGSGTQLSVL.

By frequency, this clone is medium-sized (0.01 to 0.1%). The read finishes 3 residues shy of the CDR3 end, and the germline J gene is used to complete it. The chain joins TRBV2 to TRBJ2-7, with 7 bases matching TRBD1. Germline V gene sequence: CDR1 SNHLY, CDR2 FYNNEI. V trimming: 6 bases; J trimming: 2 bases; junction bases outside the gene matches: 7. This CDR3 spans 14 amino acids. The CDR3 loop reads CASSAQGLTYEQYF. The DNA read from the CDR3 is TGTGCCAGCAGCGCACAGGGGTTGACCTACGAG.

Remarks on this clone: The CDR3 extends 3 residues past the end of the read, so its final part is completed from the germline J gene. The chain uses TRBV4-1 and TRBJ2-7, with TRBD2 as a possible D gene (5 bases). This CDR3 spans 14 amino acids. V shed 3 bases and J shed 6 bases, with 15 bases lying between them. In germline, CDR1 is MGHRA, CDR2 YSYEKL. The CDR3 is CASSHGLGVAEQYF. The part of the CDR3 DNA that was read is TGCGCCAGCAGCCATGGGCTCGGGGTGGCCGAG.

Points on this clone: The read halts 3 residues ahead of the CDR3 end, with the missing end drawn from the germline J gene. The V gene is TRBV7-9, the J gene TRBJ2-7; perhaps TRBD2 as D (5 bases). Germline assignment: CDR1 SEHNR and CDR2 FQNEAQ (reference sequence). This CDR3 region has 13 residues. V was shortened by 2 bases and J by 5 bases, with 10 bases between the two germline ends. Partial CDR3 DNA: TGTGCCAGCAGCTTAAAATCCGGGGACGAG. Translating it yields CASSLKSGDE. The whole CDR3 sequence is CASSLKSGDEQYF. Drawing the rest from reference TRBV7-9 and TRBJ2-7, the complete variable domain is DTGVSQNPRHKITKRGQNVTFRCDPISEHNRLYWYRQTLGQGPEFLTYFQNEAQLEKSRLLSDRFSAERPKGSFSTLEIQRTEQGDSAMYLCASSLKSGDEQYFGPGTRLTVT.

Turning to this clone: Read data end 3 residues before the CDR3 end; the end is taken from the germline J gene. The chain recombines TRBV20-1 with TRBJ2-7, with D hard to call. Trimming removed 1 base from V and 1 base from J, with 8 bases in between. There are 13 residues in the CDR3. The germline V gene has CDR1 DFQATT and CDR2 SNEGSKA (reference sequence). CDR3 residues: CSARVATSYEQYF. The covered CDR3 bases are TGCAGTGCTAGAGTAGCCACATCCTACGAG.

Comments on this clone: From the germline J gene comes the end of the CDR3, since the read stops 3 residues before it. The V and J genes are TRBV20-1 and TRBJ2-7, with 13 bases that match TRBD2. CDR3 length equals 14 residues. After removal of 6 bases from V and 6 bases from J, the junction contained 8 bases not matched to a gene. Germline loops: CDR1 DFQATT, CDR2 SNEGSKA (reference sequence). CDR3 loop: CSATSGGAGREQYF. The CDR3 DNA, read in part, is TGCAGTGCCACTAGCGGGGGGGCTGGACGCGAG.